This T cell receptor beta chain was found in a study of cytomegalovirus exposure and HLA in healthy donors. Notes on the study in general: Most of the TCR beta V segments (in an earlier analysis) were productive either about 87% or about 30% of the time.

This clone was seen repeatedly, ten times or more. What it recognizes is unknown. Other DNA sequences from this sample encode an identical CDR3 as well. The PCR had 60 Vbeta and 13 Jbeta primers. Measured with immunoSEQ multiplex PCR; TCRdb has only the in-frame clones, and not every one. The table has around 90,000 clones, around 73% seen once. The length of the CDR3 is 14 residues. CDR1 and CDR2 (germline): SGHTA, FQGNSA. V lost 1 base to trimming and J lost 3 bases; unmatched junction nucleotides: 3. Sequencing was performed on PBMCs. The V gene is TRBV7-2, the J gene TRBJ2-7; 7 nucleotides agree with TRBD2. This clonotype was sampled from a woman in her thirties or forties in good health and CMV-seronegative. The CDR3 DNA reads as TGTGCCAGCAGCTTAGGGGGGGGACTCTACGAGCAGTACTTC. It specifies CASSLGGGLYEQYF.